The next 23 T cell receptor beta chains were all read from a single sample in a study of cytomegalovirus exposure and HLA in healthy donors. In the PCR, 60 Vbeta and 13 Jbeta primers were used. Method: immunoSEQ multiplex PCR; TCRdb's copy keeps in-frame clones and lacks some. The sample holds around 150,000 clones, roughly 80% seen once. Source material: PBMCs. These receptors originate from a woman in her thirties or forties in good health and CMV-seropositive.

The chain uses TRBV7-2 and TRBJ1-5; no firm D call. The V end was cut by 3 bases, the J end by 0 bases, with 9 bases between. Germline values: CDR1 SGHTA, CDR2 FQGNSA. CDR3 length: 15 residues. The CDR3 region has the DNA TGTGCCAGCAGCTTTTCGGGGTATAGCAATCAGCCCCAGCATTTT. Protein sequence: CASSFSGYSNQPQHF.

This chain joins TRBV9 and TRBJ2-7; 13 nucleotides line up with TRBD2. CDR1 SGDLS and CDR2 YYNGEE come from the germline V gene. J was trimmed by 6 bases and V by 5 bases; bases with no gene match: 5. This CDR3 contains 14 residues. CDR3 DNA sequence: TGTGCCAGCAGTCTCGGACTAGCGGGAGCCGAGCAGTACTTC. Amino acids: CASSLGLAGAEQYF.

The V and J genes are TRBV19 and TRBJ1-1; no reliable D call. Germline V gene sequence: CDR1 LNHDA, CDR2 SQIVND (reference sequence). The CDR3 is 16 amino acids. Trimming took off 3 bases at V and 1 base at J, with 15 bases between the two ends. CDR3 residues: CASSMPGPTQNTEAFF. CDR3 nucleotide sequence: TGTGCCAGTAGTATGCCTGGCCCAACCCAGAACACTGAAGCTTTCTTT.

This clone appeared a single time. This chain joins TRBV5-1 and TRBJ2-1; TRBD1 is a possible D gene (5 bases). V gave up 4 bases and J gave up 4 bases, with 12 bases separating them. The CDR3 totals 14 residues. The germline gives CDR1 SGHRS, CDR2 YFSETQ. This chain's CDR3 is CASSPIGVYNEQFF. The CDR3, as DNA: TGCGCCAGCAGCCCCATAGGGGTTTACAATGAGCAGTTCTTC.

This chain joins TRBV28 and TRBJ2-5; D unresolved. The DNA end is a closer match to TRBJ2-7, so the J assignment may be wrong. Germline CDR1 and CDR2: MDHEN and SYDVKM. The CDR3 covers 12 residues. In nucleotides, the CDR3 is TGTGCCAGCAGTCTCCGAACCTACGAGCAGTACTTC. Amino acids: CASSLRTYEQYF.

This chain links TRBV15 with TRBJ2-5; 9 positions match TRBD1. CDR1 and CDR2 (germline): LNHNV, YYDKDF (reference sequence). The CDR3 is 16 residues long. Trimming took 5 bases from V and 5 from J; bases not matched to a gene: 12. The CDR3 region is CATSAPSRDRGETQYF. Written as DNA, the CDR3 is TGTGCCACCAGCGCCCCCTCCCGCGACAGGGGGGAGACCCAGTACTTC.

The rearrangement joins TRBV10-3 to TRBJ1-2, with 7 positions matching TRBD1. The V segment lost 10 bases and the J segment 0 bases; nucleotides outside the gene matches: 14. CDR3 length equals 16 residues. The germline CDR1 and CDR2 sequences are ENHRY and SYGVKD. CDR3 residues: CATRGGGATANYGYTF. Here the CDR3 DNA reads TGTGCCACCAGGGGGGGTGGGGCGACAGCTAACTATGGCTACACCTTC.

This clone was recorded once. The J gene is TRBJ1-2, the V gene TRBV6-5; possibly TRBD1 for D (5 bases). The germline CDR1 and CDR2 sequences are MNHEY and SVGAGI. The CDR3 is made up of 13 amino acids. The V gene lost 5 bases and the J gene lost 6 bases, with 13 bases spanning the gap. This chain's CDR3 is CASSLSTRDGYTF. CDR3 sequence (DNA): TGTGCCAGCAGTCTCTCTACCAGGGATGGCTACACCTTC.

CDR3 nucleotides: TGTGCCAGCAGCGTGACTAGCGGGGGCTCCTACAATGAGCAGTTCTTC. It codes for CASSVTSGGSYNEQFF. The chain uses TRBV7-6 and TRBJ2-1, with TRBD2 matching over 12 bases. V dropped 5 bases and J dropped 0; count of bases not matched to a gene: 2. Germline CDR1 reads SGHVS; CDR2 reads FNYEAQ. The CDR3 has 16 residues.

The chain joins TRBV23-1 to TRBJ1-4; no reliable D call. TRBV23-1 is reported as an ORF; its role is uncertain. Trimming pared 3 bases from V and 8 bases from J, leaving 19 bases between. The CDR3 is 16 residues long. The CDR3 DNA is TGCGCCAGCAGTCAGTGGGGTGACGAACCGGGGGAAAAACTGTTTTTT. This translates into CASSQWGDEPGEKLFF.

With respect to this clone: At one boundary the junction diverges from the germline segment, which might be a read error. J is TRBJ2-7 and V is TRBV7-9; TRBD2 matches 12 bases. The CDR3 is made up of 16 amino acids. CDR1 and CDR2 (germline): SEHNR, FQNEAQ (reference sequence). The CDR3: CSSSSGLAGSLYEQYF. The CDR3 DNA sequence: TGTTCCAGCAGCTCCGGACTAGCGGGATCACTCTACGAGCAGTACTTC. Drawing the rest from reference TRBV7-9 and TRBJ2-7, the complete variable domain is DTGVSQNPRHKITKRGQNVTFRCDPISEHNRLYWYRQTLGQGPEFLTYFQNEAQLEKSRLLSDRFSAERPKGSFSTLEIQRTEQGDSAMYLCSSSSGLAGSLYEQYFGPGTRLTVT.

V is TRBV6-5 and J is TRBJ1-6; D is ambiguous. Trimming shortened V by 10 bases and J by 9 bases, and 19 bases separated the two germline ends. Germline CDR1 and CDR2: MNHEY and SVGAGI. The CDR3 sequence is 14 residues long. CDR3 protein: CATNTARVISPLHF. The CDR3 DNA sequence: TGTGCCACCAACACCGCGCGGGTTATTTCACCCCTCCACTTT.

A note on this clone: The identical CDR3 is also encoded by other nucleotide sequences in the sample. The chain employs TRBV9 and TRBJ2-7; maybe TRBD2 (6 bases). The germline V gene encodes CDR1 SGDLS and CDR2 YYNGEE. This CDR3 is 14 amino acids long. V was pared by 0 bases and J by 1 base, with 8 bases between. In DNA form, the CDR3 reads TGTGCCAGCAGCGTAGCAGGGACTTCCTACGAGCAGTACTTC. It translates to CASSVAGTSYEQYF.

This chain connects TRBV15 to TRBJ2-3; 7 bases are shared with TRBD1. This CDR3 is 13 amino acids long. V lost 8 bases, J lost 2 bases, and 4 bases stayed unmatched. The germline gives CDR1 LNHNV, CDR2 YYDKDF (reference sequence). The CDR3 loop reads CATPTGHTDTQYF. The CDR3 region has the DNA TGTGCCACCCCGACAGGGCACACAGATACGCAGTATTTT.

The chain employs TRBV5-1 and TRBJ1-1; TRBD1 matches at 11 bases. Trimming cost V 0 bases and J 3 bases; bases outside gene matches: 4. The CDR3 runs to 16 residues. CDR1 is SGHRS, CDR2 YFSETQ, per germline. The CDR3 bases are TGCGCCAGCAGCTTGGGGACAGGGGGCTTTGACACTGAAGCTTTCTTT. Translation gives CASSLGTGGFDTEAFF.

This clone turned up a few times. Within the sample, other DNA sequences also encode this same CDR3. DNA of the CDR3: TGTGCCAGCAGTGTACAGGGGACAGGGTTACGACTGAGGAATCAGCCCCAGCATTTT. This sequence encodes CASSVQGTGLRLRNQPQHF. V usage is TRBV6-1 and J usage is TRBJ1-5; 9 bases fit TRBD1. Germline values: CDR1 MNHNS, CDR2 SASEGT. The CDR3 spans 19 residues. V lost 4 bases and J lost 4; bases outside the gene matches: 17.

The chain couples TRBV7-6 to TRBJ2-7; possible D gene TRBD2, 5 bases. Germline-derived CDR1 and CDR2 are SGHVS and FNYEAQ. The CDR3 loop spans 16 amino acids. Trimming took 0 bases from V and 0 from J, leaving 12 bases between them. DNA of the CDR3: TGTGCCAGCAGCTTAGCGACGGGAAGGAGCTCCTACGAGCAGTACTTC. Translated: CASSLATGRSSYEQYF. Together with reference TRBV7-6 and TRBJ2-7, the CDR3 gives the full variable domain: GAGVSQSPRYKVTKRGQDVALRCDPISGHVSLYWYRQALGQGPEFLTYFNYEAQQDKSGLPNDRFSAERPEGSISTLTIQRTEQRDSAMYRCASSLATGRSSYEQYFGPGTRLTVT.

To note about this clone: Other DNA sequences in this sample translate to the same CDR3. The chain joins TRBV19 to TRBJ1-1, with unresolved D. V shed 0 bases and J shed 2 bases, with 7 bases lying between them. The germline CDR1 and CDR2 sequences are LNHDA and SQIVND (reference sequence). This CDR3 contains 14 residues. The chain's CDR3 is CASSIDRGNTEAFF. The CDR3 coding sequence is TGTGCCAGTAGTATAGACCGCGGTAACACTGAAGCTTTCTTT.

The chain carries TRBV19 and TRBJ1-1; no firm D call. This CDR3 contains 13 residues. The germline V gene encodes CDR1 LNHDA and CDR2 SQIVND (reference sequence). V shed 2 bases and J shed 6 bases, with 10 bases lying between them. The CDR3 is CASSINHGSEAFF. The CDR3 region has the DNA TGTGCCAGTAGTATAAACCACGGGTCTGAAGCTTTCTTT.

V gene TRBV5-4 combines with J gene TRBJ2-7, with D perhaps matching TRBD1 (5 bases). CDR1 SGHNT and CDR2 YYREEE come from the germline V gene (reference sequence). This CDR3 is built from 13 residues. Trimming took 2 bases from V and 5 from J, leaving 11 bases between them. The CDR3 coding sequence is TGTGCCAGCAGCTTTCCTCAAGGGGACGAGCAGTACTTC. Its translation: CASSFPQGDEQYF. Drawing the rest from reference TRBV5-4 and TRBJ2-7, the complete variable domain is ETGVTQSPTHLIKTRGQQVTLRCSSQSGHNTVSWYQQALGQGPQFIFQYYREEENGRGNFPPRFSGLQFPNYSSELNVNALELDDSALYLCASSFPQGDEQYFGPGTRLTVT.

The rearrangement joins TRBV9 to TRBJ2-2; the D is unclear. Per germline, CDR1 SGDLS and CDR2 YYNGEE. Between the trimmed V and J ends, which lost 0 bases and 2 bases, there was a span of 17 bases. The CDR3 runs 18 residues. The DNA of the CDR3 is TGTGCCAGCAGCGTAGCGGTAGTCAAGGCTAGAAACACCGGGGAGCTGTTTTTT. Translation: CASSVAVVKARNTGELFF.

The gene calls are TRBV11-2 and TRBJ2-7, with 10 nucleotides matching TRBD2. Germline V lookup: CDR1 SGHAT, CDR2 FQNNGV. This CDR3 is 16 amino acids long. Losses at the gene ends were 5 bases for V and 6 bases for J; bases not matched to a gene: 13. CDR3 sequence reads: CASSAQLASGGGEQYF. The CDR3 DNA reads TGTGCCAGCAGCGCCCAGCTGGCTAGCGGGGGCGGCGAGCAGTACTTC.

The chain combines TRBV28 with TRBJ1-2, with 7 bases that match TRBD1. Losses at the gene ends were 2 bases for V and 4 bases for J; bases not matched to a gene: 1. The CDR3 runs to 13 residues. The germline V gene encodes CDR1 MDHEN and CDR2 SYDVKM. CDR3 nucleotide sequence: TGTGCCAGCAGTTTACGGACAGGCTATGGCTACACCTTC. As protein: CASSLRTGYGYTF.